These 4 T cell receptor beta chains share one sample of origin, sequenced in a study of cytomegalovirus exposure and HLA in healthy donors. With 60 Vbeta and 13 Jbeta primers, the PCR was carried out. The data were produced by immunoSEQ multiplex PCR, yet TCRdb's version contains in-frame clones alone and is incomplete. The sample has about 160,000 clones; about 82% are singletons. Sequences were obtained from PBMCs. Source of these receptors: a woman in her 50s in good health and CMV-seropositive.

This chain uses TRBV15 with TRBJ1-4, with 8 bases lining up with TRBD1. The CDR3 is 14 amino acids. Unmatched junction bases numbered 2, after V lost 1 base and J lost 7 bases. Germline CDR1 LNHNV, CDR2 YYDKDF (reference sequence). The CDR3 protein is CATSRVTGGEKLFF. CDR3 nucleotides: TGTGCCACCAGCAGAGTCACAGGGGGTGAAAAACTGTTTTTT.

In this sample, this clone turned up a few times. The chain uses TRBV7-2 and TRBJ1-1; no firm D call. Germline V gene lookup returns CDR1 SGHTA and CDR2 FQGNSA. The CDR3 runs to 18 residues. The germline V and J ends were trimmed by 4 bases and 0 bases, with 21 bases remaining between them. CDR3 DNA sequence: TGTGCCAGCAGCTCCCCCTTGGCGAGTGGCGGAATGAACACTGAAGCTTTCTTT. Amino acid sequence: CASSSPLASGGMNTEAFF.

This clone was observed a few times. CDR3 protein: CASSLGRQSIYGYTF. The CDR3 DNA is TGTGCCAGCAGCTTAGGGCGACAGTCGATCTATGGCTACACCTTC. The chain has TRBV7-8 and TRBJ1-2; tentatively, D is TRBD1 (5 bases). The CDR3 consists of 15 residues. V was cut by 1 base and J by 4 bases, with 13 bases left in between. Germline CDR1 is SGHVS and CDR2 is FQNEAQ.

The CDR3 region is CASSLPGVSEQYF. The CDR3 nucleotides read TGTGCCAGCAGTTTACCCGGGGTGAGCGAGCAGTACTTC. J is TRBJ2-7 and V is TRBV27, with D tentatively TRBD2 (5 bases). The CDR3 has 13 residues. Germline V gene sequence: CDR1 MNHEY, CDR2 SMNVEV (reference sequence). Trimming pared 2 bases from V and 6 bases from J, leaving 11 bases between.